The 26 T cell receptor beta chains below were found in one sample sequenced in a study of blood T cell repertoires in COVID-19. Only in-frame clones appear in the TCRdb table, and some are missing; sequencing was by immunoSEQ multiplex PCR. The data contain under 350,000 clones, 65% to 90% of them singletons. Specimen: peripheral blood. All receptors come from a human donor in a cohort sampled during active COVID-19.

This chain connects TRBV10-3 to TRBJ2-7; D is ambiguous. The V gene lost 2 bases and the J gene lost 9 bases, with 14 bases spanning the gap. The CDR3 totals 13 residues. The V gene's germline CDR1 is ENHRY and CDR2 SYGVKD. The CDR3 reads CAISEHEKIGQYF. The CDR3 DNA follows: TGTGCCATCAGTGAGCACGAGAAAATCGGGCAGTACTTC.

The chain joins TRBV7-9 to TRBJ2-5; TRBD2 aligns across 9 bases. The V gene's germline CDR1 is SEHNR and CDR2 FQNEAQ (reference sequence). The CDR3 has 15 amino acids. Trimming removed 2 bases from V and 4 bases from J; junction bases left unmatched: 5. The chain's CDR3 is CASSLNSGRRETQYF. CDR3 nucleotide sequence: TGTGCCAGCAGCTTAAATAGCGGGAGAAGAGAGACCCAGTACTTC.

This clone was recorded only once. J is TRBJ1-1 and V is TRBV18; 8 nucleotides line up with TRBD1. This CDR3 has 16 amino acids. Germline values: CDR1 KGHSH, CDR2 LQKENI. Unmatched junction bases numbered 9, after V lost 1 base and J lost 5 bases. The CDR3 DNA sequence: TGTGCCAGCTCACCACTTGGGACCAGGGGGCAAACTGAAGCTTTCTTT. This codes for CASSPLGTRGQTEAFF.

The chain carries TRBV7-9 and TRBJ1-3; TRBD1 is a possible D gene (6 bases). This CDR3 contains 15 residues. V lost 8 bases to trimming and J lost 0 bases, with 14 bases between them. The germline V gene has CDR1 SEHNR and CDR2 FQNEAQ (reference sequence). In nucleotides, the CDR3 is TGTGCCAGCTCCGATACAGGGAGCTCTGGAAACACCATATATTTT. It encodes CASSDTGSSGNTIYF.

This chain links TRBV19 with TRBJ1-4, with 7 bases that match TRBD1. Trimming took 5 bases from V and 0 from J; bases not matched to a gene: 6. There are 16 residues in the CDR3. Germline CDR1 reads LNHDA; CDR2 reads SQIVND (reference sequence). This CDR3 is CASSVDRDPTNEKLFF. CDR3 nucleotides: TGTGCCAGTAGTGTCGACAGGGACCCAACTAATGAAAAACTGTTTTTT.

The rearrangement links TRBV9 to TRBJ1-6; the D gene is possibly TRBD1 (6 bases). The V gene's germline CDR1 is SGDLS and CDR2 YYNGEE. The CDR3 spans 14 residues. V lost 0 bases, J lost 8 bases, and 9 bases lay in between. The CDR3 sequence is CASSVGQVDSPLHF. The CDR3 bases are TGTGCCAGCAGCGTAGGACAGGTCGATTCACCCCTCCACTTT.

The chain is built from TRBV5-1 and TRBJ2-5, with D possibly matching TRBD1 (6 bases). The CDR3 contains 14 residues. Trimming stripped 6 bases from V and 8 bases from J, with 20 bases between. Per germline, CDR1 SGHRS and CDR2 YFSETQ. The CDR3 nucleotides are TGCGCCAGCAATGAAGGTCAGGGGCGAGGAACCCAGTACTTC. Its translation: CASNEGQGRGTQYF.

The J gene is TRBJ2-6, the V gene TRBV6-6; the D gene is possibly TRBD1 (5 bases). Germline lookup yields CDR1 MNHNY and CDR2 SVGAGI (reference sequence). Trimming took off 6 bases at V and 1 base at J, with 10 bases between the two ends. The CDR3 is 15 amino acids. In DNA, the CDR3 is TGTGCCAGCAGGGACCAGGGTTCTGGGGCCAACGTCCTGACTTTC. Amino acids: CASRDQGSGANVLTF.

The chain combines TRBV20-1 with TRBJ1-5; 7 bases align to TRBD1. Per the germline V gene, CDR1 is DFQATT and CDR2 is SNEGSKA (reference sequence). V dropped 3 bases and J dropped 7; count of bases not matched to a gene: 12. CDR3 length: 15 amino acids. The CDR3 DNA is TGCAGTGCTAGTAATTCGGCAGGGGGGAGCCAGCCCCAGCATTTT. Translated, it gives CSASNSAGGSQPQHF.

The chain carries TRBV4-1 and TRBJ2-6; 7 nucleotides match TRBD2. Trimming cost V 1 base and J 0 bases; bases outside gene matches: 3. CDR1 is MGHRA, CDR2 YSYEKL, per germline. This CDR3 is 17 amino acids long. CDR3 amino acids: CASSQGPSGSGANVLTF. As DNA, the CDR3 is TGCGCCAGCAGCCAAGGTCCTAGCGGCTCTGGGGCCAACGTCCTGACTTTC.

This chain connects TRBV19 to TRBJ2-3; 11 bases are shared with TRBD2. J lost 7 bases, V lost 2 bases, and 11 bases had no gene match. The CDR3 runs 17 residues. In germline, CDR1 is LNHDA, CDR2 SQIVND (reference sequence). The CDR3 region is CASSIRLAGGGRHTQYF. Written as DNA, the CDR3 is TGTGCCAGTAGTATAAGGCTAGCGGGAGGAGGACGACATACGCAGTATTTT.

V is TRBV2 and J is TRBJ2-1; 8 bases agree with TRBD2. Germline CDR1 is SNHLY and CDR2 is FYNNEI. The CDR3 spans 16 residues. V lost 5 bases and J lost 3; bases outside the gene matches: 9. The CDR3 reads CASSTSTSGDYNEQFF. DNA of the CDR3: TGTGCCAGCAGTACCTCTACTAGCGGCGACTACAATGAGCAGTTCTTC.

The V gene is TRBV29-1, the J gene TRBJ2-1; the D is unclear. This CDR3 is built from 11 residues. Trimming cost V 3 bases and J 5 bases, with 5 bases left between them. Germline V gives CDR1 SQVTM, CDR2 ANQGSEA. CDR3 sequence reads: CSVEGNNEQFF. CDR3 bases: TGCAGCGTTGAGGGCAACAATGAGCAGTTCTTC.

The chain is built from TRBV23-1 and TRBJ2-1; D is unresolved. TRBV23-1 falls under the ORF class, with uncertain function. The V gene lost 2 bases and the J gene lost 0 bases, with 14 bases spanning the gap. The CDR3 has 17 amino acids. CDR3 coding DNA: TGCGCCAGCAGTCAAGTTGAGAAATTTGGCTCCTACAATGAGCAGTTCTTC. This translates into CASSQVEKFGSYNEQFF.

V usage is TRBV19 and J usage is TRBJ2-1, with D perhaps matching TRBD1 (6 bases). CDR1 LNHDA and CDR2 SQIVND come from the germline V gene (reference sequence). The CDR3 covers 12 residues. Trimming cost V 6 bases and J 7 bases, with 10 bases left between them. The CDR3 sequence is CASRTGSNEQFF. In nucleotides, the CDR3 is TGTGCCAGTAGGACAGGTTCTAATGAGCAGTTCTTC.

The genes are TRBV6-5 and TRBJ2-3, with D uncertain. The CDR3 runs 14 residues. Germline CDR1 MNHEY, CDR2 SVGAGI. V lost 9 bases, J lost 3 bases, and 16 bases lay in between. The CDR3 loop reads CARGEWPTTDTQYF. The CDR3 DNA reads as TGTGCCAGGGGCGAATGGCCAACAACAGATACGCAGTATTTT.

This rearrangement joins TRBV4-2 to TRBJ2-7; 8 bases agree with TRBD1. Germline V gives CDR1 LGHNA, CDR2 YNFKEQ. CDR3 length: 14 residues. Trimming took 4 bases from V and 6 from J; bases not matched to a gene: 8. The CDR3: CASSREGQVSEQYF. CDR3 bases: TGTGCCAGCAGCCGAGAGGGACAGGTTAGCGAGCAGTACTTC.

Turning to this clone: Germline is not matched at one junction end, which may reflect a read error. The chain carries TRBV28 and TRBJ2-1; 9 bases match TRBD2. This CDR3 region has 14 residues. Germline V gives CDR1 MDHEN, CDR2 SYDVKM. The CDR3 protein is CATSAGGRENEQFF. The CDR3 DNA is TGTGCCACCAGTGCGGGCGGGAGGGAAAATGAGCAGTTCTTC. The full variable domain, completed using reference TRBV28 and TRBJ2-1, is DVKVTQSSRYLVKRTGEKVFLECVQDMDHENMFWYRQDPGLGLRLIYFSYDVKMKEKGDIPEGYSVSREKKERFSLILESASTNQTSMYLCATSAGGRENEQFFGPGTRLTVL.

On this clone: The same CDR3 is also encoded by other DNA sequences in this sample. V gene TRBV20-1 combines with J gene TRBJ2-3, with D possibly being TRBD2 (6 bases). The CDR3 consists of 11 residues. Between the trimmed V and J ends, which lost 5 bases and 6 bases, there was a span of 9 bases. Germline V gene data show CDR1 as DFQATT and CDR2 as SNEGSKA (reference sequence). The CDR3, as DNA: TGCAGTGCTCGACGGGGGGATACGCAGTATTTT. Amino acids: CSARRGDTQYF.

The chain links TRBV12-3 or TRBV12-4 to TRBJ2-3; D uncertain. The CDR3 covers 13 residues. V was shortened by 5 bases and J by 4 bases, with 10 bases between the two germline ends. The DNA of the CDR3 is TGTGCCAGCAGTCTAAACCCCCCAGATACGCAGTATTTT. Encoded protein: CASSLNPPDTQYF.

This chain links TRBV14 with TRBJ2-5; 8 positions agree with TRBD2. Trimming removed 2 bases from V and 10 bases from J; junction bases left unmatched: 12. There are 15 residues in the CDR3. CDR1 and CDR2 (germline): SGHDN, FVKESK. CDR3 residues: CASSQTPSGGSIQYF. The CDR3 coding sequence is TGTGCCAGCAGCCAAACCCCCTCGGGGGGGAGTATCCAGTACTTC.

This clone was observed a single time. This rearrangement joins TRBV2 to TRBJ1-6; D not certain. The CDR3 spans 12 residues. The germline V gene has CDR1 SNHLY and CDR2 FYNNEI. V lost 5 bases and J lost 14, with 13 bases in between. DNA for the CDR3: TGTGCCAGCAGTCAATTCTATGACTCCCTCCACTTT. Protein product: CASSQFYDSLHF. Variable domain in full (rest from reference TRBV2 and TRBJ1-6): EPEVTQTPSHQVTQMGQEVILRCVPISNHLYFYWYRQILGQKVEFLVSFYNNEISEKSEIFDDQFSVERPDGSNFTLKIRSTKLEDSAMYFCASSQFYDSLHFGNGTRLTVT.

The V gene is TRBV4-1, the J gene TRBJ2-1, with D possibly being TRBD2 (6 bases). Germline V gene lookup returns CDR1 MGHRA and CDR2 YSYEKL. The V end lost 3 bases, the J end lost 2 bases, and 11 bases lay between the germline ends. The CDR3 contains 15 residues. CDR3 DNA: TGCGCCAGCAGCCATATCGGGACTCCCTACAATGAGCAGTTCTTC. This codes for CASSHIGTPYNEQFF.

The genes are TRBV29-1 and TRBJ2-1; 7 nucleotides align to TRBD2. Germline lookup yields CDR1 SQVTM and CDR2 ANQGSEA. There are 18 residues in the CDR3. Losses at the gene ends were 7 bases for V and 2 bases for J; bases not matched to a gene: 20. In DNA, the CDR3 is TGCAGCGCCCCCGACGAGGGACTACCGCGGCGAGCCTACAATGAGCAGTTCTTC. This translates into CSAPDEGLPRRAYNEQFF.

At least ten counts were recorded for this clone. The chain links TRBV19 to TRBJ1-5, with a tentative D call TRBD1 (5 bases). Germline loops: CDR1 LNHDA, CDR2 SQIVND (reference sequence). This CDR3 comprises 17 residues. Deletions cut 3 bases from V and 7 bases from J, with 22 bases between. The CDR3 reads CASSILWRGPPGQPQHF. The CDR3 DNA reads TGTGCCAGTAGTATTTTGTGGAGGGGACCTCCCGGCCAGCCCCAGCATTTT.

The chain employs TRBV15 and TRBJ2-1, with D hard to call. CDR1 and CDR2 (germline): LNHNV, YYDKDF (reference sequence). V was trimmed by 1 base and J by 8 bases, leaving 9 bases between them. The CDR3 has 13 residues. The CDR3 DNA follows: TGTGCCACCAGCAGAGTCGCCGGGTATGAGCAGTTCTTC. Amino acid sequence: CATSRVAGYEQFF.